This TCR beta chain originates from a study of CD8 T cells in Susac syndrome. Overall study: When blood was drawn, the patients with Susac syndrome were therapy-naive, on corticosteroids, or on intravenous immunoglobulin alone.

TEMRA cells were FACS-enriched, and CD8+ and CD4+ T cells were isolated negatively. The RNA input was roughly 0.45 to 1 ug, and it was reverse transcribed with random hexamers. An immunoSEQ multiplex PCR amplified TCR beta CDR3 over 54 Vbeta and 13 Jbeta. Each CDR3 protein gets one entry after TCRdb re-called the immunoSEQ multiplex PCR reads with MiXCR. The sample lists around 200,000 distinct CDR3 sequences; approximately 96% were seen once. The receptor was isolated from a human donor with Susac syndrome. The sample taken for sequencing was CD4+ T cells from PBMCs.

The CDR3 coding sequence is TGTGCCTGGAGGGAGTCCACAGATACGCAGTATTTT. Translated, it gives CAWRESTDTQYF. The chain uses TRBV30 and TRBJ2-3; D not resolved. Germline V gives CDR1 GTSNPN, CDR2 SVGIG (reference sequence). The CDR3 sequence is 12 residues long. V was pared by 3 bases and J by 2 bases, with 6 bases between.